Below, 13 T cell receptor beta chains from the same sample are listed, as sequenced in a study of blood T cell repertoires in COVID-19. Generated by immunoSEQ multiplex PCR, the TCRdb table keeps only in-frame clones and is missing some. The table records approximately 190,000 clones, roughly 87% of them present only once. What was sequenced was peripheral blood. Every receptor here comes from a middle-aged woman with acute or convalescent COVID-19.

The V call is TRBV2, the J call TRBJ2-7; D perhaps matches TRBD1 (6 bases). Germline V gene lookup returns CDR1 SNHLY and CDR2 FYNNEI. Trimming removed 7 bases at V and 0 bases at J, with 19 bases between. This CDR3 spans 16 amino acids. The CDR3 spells CASMRGQQLSSYEQYF. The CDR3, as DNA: TGTGCCAGCATGAGGGGACAACAATTAAGCTCCTACGAGCAGTACTTC.

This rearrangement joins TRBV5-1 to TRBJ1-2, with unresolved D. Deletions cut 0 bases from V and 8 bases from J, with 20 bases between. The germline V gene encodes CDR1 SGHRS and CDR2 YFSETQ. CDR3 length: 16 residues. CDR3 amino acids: CASSLEIQVGSRGYTF. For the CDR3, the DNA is TGCGCCAGCAGCTTGGAAATTCAGGTTGGGTCTCGGGGCTACACCTTC.

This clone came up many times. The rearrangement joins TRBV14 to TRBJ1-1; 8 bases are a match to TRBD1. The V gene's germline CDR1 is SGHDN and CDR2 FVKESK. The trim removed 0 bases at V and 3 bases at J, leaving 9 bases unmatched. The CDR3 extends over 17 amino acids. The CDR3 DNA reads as TGTGCCAGCAGCCAAGAATTCAGGACAGGGAAGGACACTGAAGCTTTCTTT. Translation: CASSQEFRTGKDTEAFF.

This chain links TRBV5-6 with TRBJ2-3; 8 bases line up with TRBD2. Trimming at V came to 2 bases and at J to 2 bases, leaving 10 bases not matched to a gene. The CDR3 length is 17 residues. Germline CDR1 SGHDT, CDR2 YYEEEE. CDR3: CASSFPAGGPLTDTQYF. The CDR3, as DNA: TGTGCCAGCAGCTTCCCCGCGGGGGGACCACTCACAGATACGCAGTATTTT.

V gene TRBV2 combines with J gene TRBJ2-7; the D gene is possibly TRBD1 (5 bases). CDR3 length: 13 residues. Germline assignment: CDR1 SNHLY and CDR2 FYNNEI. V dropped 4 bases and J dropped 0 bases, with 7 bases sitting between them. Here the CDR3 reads CASSGQFSYEQYF. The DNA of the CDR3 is TGTGCCAGCAGTGGACAGTTCTCCTACGAGCAGTACTTC.

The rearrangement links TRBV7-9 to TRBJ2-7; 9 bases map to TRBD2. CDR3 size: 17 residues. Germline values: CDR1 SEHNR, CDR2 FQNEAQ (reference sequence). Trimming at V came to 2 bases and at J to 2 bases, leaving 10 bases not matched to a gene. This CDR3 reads CASSLYGGGVGPYEQYF. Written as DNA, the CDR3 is TGTGCCAGCAGCTTATATGGCGGGGGGGTTGGGCCCTACGAGCAGTACTTC.

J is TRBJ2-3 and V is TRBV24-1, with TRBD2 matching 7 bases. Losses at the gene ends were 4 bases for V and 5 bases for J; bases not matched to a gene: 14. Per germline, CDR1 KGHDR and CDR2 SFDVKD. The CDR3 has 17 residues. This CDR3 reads CATSEPSGGGPRDTQYF. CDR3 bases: TGTGCCACCAGTGAGCCCTCTGGGGGAGGGCCTAGAGATACGCAGTATTTT.

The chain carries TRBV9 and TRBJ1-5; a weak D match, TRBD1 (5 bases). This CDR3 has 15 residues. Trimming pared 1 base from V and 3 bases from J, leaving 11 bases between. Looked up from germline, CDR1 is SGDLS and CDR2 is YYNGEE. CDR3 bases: TGTGCCAGCAGCGTAACTGGGGGGACCAATCAGCCCCAGCATTTT. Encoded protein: CASSVTGGTNQPQHF.

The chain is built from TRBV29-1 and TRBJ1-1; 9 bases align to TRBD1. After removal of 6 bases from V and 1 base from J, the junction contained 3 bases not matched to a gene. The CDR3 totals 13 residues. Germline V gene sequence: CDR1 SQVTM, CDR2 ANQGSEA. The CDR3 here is CSVWGQGNTEAFF. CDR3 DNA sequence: TGCAGCGTCTGGGGACAGGGGAACACTGAAGCTTTCTTT.

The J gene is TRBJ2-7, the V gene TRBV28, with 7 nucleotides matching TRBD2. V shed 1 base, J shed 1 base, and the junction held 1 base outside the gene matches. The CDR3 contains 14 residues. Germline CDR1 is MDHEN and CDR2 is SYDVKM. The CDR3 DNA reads TGTGCCAGCAGTTTATCGGGGGGATCCTACGAGCAGTACTTC. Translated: CASSLSGGSYEQYF.

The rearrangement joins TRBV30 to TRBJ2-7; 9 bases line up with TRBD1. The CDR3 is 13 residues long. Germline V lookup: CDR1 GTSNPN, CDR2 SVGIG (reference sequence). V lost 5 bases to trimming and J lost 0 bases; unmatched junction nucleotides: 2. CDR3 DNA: TGTGCCTGGGGGACAGGGAACTCCTACGAGCAGTACTTC. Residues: CAWGTGNSYEQYF.

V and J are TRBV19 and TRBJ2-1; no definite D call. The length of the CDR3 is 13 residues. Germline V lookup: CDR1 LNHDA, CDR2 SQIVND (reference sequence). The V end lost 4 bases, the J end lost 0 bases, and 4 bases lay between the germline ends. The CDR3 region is CASSTVSYNEQFF. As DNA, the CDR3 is TGTGCCAGTAGTACGGTCTCCTACAATGAGCAGTTCTTC. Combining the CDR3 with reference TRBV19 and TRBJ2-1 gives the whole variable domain DGGITQSPKYLFRKEGQNVTLSCEQNLNHDAMYWYRQDPGQGLRLIYYSQIVNDFQKGDIAEGYSVSREKKESFPLTVTSAQKNPTAFYLCASSTVSYNEQFFGPGTRLTVL.

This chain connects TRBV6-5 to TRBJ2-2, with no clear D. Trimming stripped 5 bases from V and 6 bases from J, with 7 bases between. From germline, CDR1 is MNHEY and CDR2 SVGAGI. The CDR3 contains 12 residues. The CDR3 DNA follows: TGTGCCAGCAGTCGGTCCTCCGGGGAGCTGTTTTTT. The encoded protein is CASSRSSGELFF.